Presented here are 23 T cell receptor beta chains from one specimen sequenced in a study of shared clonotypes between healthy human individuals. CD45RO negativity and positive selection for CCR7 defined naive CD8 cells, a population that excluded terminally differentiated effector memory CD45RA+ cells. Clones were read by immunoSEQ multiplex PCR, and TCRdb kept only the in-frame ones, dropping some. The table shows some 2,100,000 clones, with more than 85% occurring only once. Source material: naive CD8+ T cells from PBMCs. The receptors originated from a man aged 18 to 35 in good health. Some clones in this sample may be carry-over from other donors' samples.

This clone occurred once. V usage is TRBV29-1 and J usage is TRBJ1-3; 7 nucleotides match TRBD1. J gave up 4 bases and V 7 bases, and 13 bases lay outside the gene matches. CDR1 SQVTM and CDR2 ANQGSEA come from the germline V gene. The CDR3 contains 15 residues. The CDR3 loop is CSAGGFAQAGNTIYF. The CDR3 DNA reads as TGCAGCGCAGGGGGGTTCGCACAGGCAGGAAACACCATATATTTT.

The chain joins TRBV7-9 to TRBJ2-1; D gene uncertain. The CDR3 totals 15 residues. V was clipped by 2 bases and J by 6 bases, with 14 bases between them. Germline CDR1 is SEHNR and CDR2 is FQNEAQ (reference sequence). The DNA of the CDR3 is TGTGCCAGCAGCTTAAATGTCCTAGTGGGCAATGAGCAGTTCTTC. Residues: CASSLNVLVGNEQFF.

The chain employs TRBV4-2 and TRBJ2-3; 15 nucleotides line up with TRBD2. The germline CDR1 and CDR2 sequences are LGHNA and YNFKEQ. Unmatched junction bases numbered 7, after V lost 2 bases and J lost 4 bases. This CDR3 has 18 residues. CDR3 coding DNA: TGTGCCAGCAGCCAACGGACTAGCGGGAGGGCCGGCGCAGATACGCAGTATTTT. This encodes CASSQRTSGRAGADTQYF.

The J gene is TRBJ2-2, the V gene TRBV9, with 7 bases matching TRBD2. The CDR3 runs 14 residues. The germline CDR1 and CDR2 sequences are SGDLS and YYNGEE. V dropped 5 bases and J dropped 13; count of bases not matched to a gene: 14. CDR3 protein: CASSGREGWGRLFF. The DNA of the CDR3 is TGTGCCAGCAGTGGCAGGGAGGGGTGGGGTAGGCTGTTTTTT.

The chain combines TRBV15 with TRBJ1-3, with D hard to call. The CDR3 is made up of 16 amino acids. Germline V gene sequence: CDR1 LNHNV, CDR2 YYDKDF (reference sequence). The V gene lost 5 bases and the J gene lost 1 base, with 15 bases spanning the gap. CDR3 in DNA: TGTGCCACCAGCGCAGACCGGGCCCTATCTGGAAACACCATATATTTT. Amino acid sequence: CATSADRALSGNTIYF. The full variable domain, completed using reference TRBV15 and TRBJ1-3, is DAMVIQNPRYQVTQFGKPVTLSCSQTLNHNVMYWYQQKSSQAPKLLFHYYDKDFNNEADTPDNFQSRRPNTSFCFLDIRSPGLGDTAMYLCATSADRALSGNTIYFGEGSWLTVV.

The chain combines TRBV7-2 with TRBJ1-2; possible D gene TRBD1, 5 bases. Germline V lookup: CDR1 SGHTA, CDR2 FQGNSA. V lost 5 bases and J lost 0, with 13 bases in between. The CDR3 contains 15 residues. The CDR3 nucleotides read TGTGCCAGCAGCCAAAGGGGCACCGCTAACTATGGCTACACCTTC. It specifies CASSQRGTANYGYTF.

The DNA for the CDR3 is TGTGCCAGCAGCATTCTACAGGGTACGAACACTGAAGCTTTCTTT. Translated: CASSILQGTNTEAFF. The chain carries TRBV5-5 and TRBJ1-1, with a weak D call TRBD1 (6 bases). The CDR3 has 15 residues. V dropped 4 bases and J dropped 1 base, with 14 bases sitting between them. Per germline, CDR1 SGHKS and CDR2 YYEKEE (reference sequence).

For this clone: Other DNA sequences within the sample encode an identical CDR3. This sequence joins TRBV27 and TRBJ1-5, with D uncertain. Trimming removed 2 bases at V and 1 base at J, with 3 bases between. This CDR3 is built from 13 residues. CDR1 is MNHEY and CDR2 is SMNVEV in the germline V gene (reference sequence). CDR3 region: CASSLISNQPQHF. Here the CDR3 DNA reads TGTGCCAGCAGTTTAATCAGCAATCAGCCCCAGCATTTT.

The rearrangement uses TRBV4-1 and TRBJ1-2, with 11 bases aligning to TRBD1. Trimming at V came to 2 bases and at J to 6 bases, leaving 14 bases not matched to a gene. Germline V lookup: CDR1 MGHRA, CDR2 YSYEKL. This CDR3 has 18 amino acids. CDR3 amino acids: CASSQKVARGTGGDGYTF. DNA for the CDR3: TGCGCCAGCAGCCAAAAGGTTGCACGCGGGACAGGGGGGGATGGCTACACCTTC.

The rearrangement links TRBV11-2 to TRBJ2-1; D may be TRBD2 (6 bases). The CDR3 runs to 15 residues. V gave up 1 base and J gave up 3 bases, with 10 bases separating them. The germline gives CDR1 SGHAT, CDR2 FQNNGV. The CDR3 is CASSLGPGDYNEQFF. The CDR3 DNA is TGTGCCAGCAGCTTAGGCCCGGGGGACTACAATGAGCAGTTCTTC.

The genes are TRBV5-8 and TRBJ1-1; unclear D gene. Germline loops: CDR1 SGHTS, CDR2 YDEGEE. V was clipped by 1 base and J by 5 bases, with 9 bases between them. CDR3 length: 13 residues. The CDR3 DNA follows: TGTGCCAGCAGCTTGACAGCGGGAACTGAAGCTTTCTTT. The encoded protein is CASSLTAGTEAFF.

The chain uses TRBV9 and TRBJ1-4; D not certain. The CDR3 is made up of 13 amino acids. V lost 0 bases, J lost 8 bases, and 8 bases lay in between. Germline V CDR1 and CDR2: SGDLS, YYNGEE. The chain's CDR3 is CASSVDPREKLFF. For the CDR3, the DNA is TGTGCCAGCAGCGTAGACCCAAGGGAAAAACTGTTTTTT. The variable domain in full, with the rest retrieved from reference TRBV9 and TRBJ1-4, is DSGVTQTPKHLITATGQRVTLRCSPRSGDLSVYWYQQSLDQGLQFLIQYYNGEERAKGNILERFSAQQFPDLHSELNLSSLELGDSALYFCASSVDPREKLFFGSGTQLSVL.

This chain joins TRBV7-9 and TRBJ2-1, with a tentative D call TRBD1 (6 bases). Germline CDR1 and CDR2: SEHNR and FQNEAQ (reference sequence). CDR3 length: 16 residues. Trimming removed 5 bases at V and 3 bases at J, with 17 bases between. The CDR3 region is CASSAPSTGSYNEQFF. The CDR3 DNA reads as TGTGCCAGCAGCGCCCCCAGTACAGGGAGCTACAATGAGCAGTTCTTC.

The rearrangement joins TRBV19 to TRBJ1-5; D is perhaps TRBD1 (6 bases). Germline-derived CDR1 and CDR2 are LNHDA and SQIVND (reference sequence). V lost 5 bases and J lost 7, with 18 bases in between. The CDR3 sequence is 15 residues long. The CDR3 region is CASSGGTLGGQPQHF. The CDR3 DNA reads TGTGCCAGTAGTGGGGGGACACTAGGCGGGCAGCCCCAGCATTTT. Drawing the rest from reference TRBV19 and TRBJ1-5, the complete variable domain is DGGITQSPKYLFRKEGQNVTLSCEQNLNHDAMYWYRQDPGQGLRLIYYSQIVNDFQKGDIAEGYSVSREKKESFPLTVTSAQKNPTAFYLCASSGGTLGGQPQHFGDGTRLSIL.

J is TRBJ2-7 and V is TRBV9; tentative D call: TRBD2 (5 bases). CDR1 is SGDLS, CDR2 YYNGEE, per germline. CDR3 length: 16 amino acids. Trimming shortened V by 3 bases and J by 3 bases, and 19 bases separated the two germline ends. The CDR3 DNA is TGTGCCAGCAGCGGGCCTAGAGGGTCTAGCCACTACGAGCAGTACTTC. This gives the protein CASSGPRGSSHYEQYF. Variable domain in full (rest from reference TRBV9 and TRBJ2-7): DSGVTQTPKHLITATGQRVTLRCSPRSGDLSVYWYQQSLDQGLQFLIQYYNGEERAKGNILERFSAQQFPDLHSELNLSSLELGDSALYFCASSGPRGSSHYEQYFGPGTRLTVT.

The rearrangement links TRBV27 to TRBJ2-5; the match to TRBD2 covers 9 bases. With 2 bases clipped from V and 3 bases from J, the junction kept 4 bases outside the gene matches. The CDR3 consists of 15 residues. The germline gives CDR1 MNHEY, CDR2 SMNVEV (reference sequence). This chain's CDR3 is CASSLVGTSKETQYF. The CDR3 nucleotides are TGTGCCAGCAGTTTAGTGGGGACTAGCAAAGAGACCCAGTACTTC.

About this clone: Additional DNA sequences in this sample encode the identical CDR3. In DNA form, the CDR3 reads TGTGCCAGCAGCTTAACTGGACAGGGCTACGAGCAGTACTTC. It translates to CASSLTGQGYEQYF. J is TRBJ2-7 and V is TRBV27; 8 nucleotides align to TRBD1. The V and J ends lost 6 bases and 3 bases, in that order; junction bases with no gene match: 7. Germline CDR1 reads MNHEY; CDR2 reads SMNVEV (reference sequence). The CDR3 runs to 14 residues.

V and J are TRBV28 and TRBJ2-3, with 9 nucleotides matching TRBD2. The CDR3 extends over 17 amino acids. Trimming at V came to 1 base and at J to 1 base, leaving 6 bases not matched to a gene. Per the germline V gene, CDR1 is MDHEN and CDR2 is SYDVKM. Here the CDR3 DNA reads TGTGCCAGCAGTTTATTGCGGGAGGGCCGGGGCACAGATACGCAGTATTTT. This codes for CASSLLREGRGTDTQYF.

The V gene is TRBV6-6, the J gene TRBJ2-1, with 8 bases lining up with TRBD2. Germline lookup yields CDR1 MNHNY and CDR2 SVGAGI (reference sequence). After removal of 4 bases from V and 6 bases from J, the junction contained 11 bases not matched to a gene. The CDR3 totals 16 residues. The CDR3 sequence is CASSWNGRATGNEQFF. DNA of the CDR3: TGTGCCAGCAGTTGGAACGGGAGGGCCACGGGCAATGAGCAGTTCTTC.

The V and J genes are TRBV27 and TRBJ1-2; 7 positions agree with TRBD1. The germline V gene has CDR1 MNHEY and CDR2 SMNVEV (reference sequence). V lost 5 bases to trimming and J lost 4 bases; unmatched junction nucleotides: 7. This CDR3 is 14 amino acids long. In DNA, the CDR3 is TGTGCCAGCAGTCTCCAGGGGGAAGGCTATGGCTACACCTTC. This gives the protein CASSLQGEGYGYTF.

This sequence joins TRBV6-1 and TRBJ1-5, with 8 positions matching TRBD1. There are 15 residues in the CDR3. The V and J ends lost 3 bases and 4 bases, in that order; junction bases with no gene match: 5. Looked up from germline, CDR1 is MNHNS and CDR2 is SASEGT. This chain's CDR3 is CASSDGQGWNQPQHF. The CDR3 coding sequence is TGTGCCAGCAGTGACGGACAGGGATGGAATCAGCCCCAGCATTTT.

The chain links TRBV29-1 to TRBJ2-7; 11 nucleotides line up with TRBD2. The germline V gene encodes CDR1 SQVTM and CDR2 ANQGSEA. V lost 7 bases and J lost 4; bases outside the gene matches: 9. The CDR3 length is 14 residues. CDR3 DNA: TGCAGCGCTACACTAGCGGGAGTAGGATACGAGCAGTACTTC. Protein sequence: CSATLAGVGYEQYF.

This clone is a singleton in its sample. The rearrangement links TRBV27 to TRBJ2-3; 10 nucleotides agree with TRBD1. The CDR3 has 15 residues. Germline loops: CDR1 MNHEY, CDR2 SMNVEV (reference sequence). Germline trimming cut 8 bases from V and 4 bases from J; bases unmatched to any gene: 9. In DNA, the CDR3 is TGTGCCAGCTCCGACAGGGGGCTTACGGCAGATACGCAGTATTTT. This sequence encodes CASSDRGLTADTQYF.